This T cell receptor (beta chain) was captured by sequencing in a study of cytomegalovirus exposure and HLA in healthy donors. In germline, CDR1 is SGHNT, CDR2 YYREEE (reference sequence). V dropped 4 bases and J dropped 0 bases, with 13 bases sitting between them. CDR3 length equals 16 residues. This clone was observed a single time. PCR used 60 Vbeta primers and 13 Jbeta primers. The table came from immunoSEQ multiplex PCR; TCRdb's copy has only in-frame clones and leaves some out. The sample has tens of thousands of clones; approximately 61% are singletons. The specimen was PBMCs. The receptor comes from a woman in her forties or fifties in good health and CMV-seropositive. The genes are TRBV5-4 and TRBJ1-4; D unresolved. The CDR3 bases are TGTGCCAGCAGCCCGAGTGCCGGGGCAACTAATGAAAAACTGTTTTTT. Translation gives CASSPSAGATNEKLFF. The full variable domain, completed using reference TRBV5-4 and TRBJ1-4, is ETGVTQSPTHLIKTRGQQVTLRCSSQSGHNTVSWYQQALGQGPQFIFQYYREEENGRGNFPPRFSGLQFPNYSSELNVNALELDDSALYLCASSPSAGATNEKLFFGSGTQLSVL.